Presented here are 17 T cell receptor beta chains from one specimen sequenced in a study of blood T cell repertoires in COVID-19. Sequenced by immunoSEQ multiplex PCR; TCRdb stores in-frame clones only, minus some. The sample yields roughly 280,000 clones, 90% seen once. Sequencing was done on a sample of PBMCs or T cells enriched from blood (not recorded which). These receptors were collected from a woman younger than 45 with acute COVID-19.

The V gene is TRBV29-1, the J gene TRBJ2-5, with 13 bases lining up with TRBD2. The CDR3 sequence is 14 residues long. The V gene's germline CDR1 is SQVTM and CDR2 ANQGSEA. V trimming: 7 bases; J trimming: 4 bases; junction bases outside the gene matches: 6. DNA for the CDR3: TGCAGCGGTCGACTAGCGGGAGGCGGAGAGACCCAGTACTTC. Translated, it gives CSGRLAGGGETQYF.

This chain links TRBV4-2 with TRBJ2-6, with 8 bases lining up with TRBD1. The CDR3 loop spans 16 amino acids. Germline lookup yields CDR1 LGHNA and CDR2 YNFKEQ. J lost 0 bases, V lost 4 bases, and 2 bases had no gene match. As DNA, the CDR3 is TGTGCCAGCAGCCGTGACAGGGGCTCTGGGGCCAACGTCCTGACTTTC. It codes for CASSRDRGSGANVLTF.

The chain has TRBV19 and TRBJ2-2; D perhaps matches TRBD2 (5 bases). V was trimmed by 3 bases and J by 2 bases, leaving 10 bases between them. The CDR3 consists of 15 residues. Germline values: CDR1 LNHDA, CDR2 SQIVND (reference sequence). The CDR3 region has the DNA TGTGCCAGTAGTATGGTAGCGACAAACACCGGGGAGCTGTTTTTT. Protein sequence: CASSMVATNTGELFF.

The rearrangement uses TRBV3-1 (or the pseudogene TRBV3-2) and TRBJ2-7; 12 positions match TRBD1. Trimming cost V 4 bases and J 2 bases; bases outside gene matches: 0. Per germline, CDR1 LGHDT and CDR2 YNNKEL (reference sequence). The CDR3 is made up of 14 amino acids. CDR3 sequence (DNA): TGTGCCAGCAGCCGGGACAGGGGGCCCTACGAGCAGTACTTC. Translation: CASSRDRGPYEQYF.

The rearrangement joins TRBV27 to TRBJ2-1, with TRBD1 identical over 8 bases. Looked up from germline, CDR1 is MNHEY and CDR2 is SMNVEV (reference sequence). The CDR3 covers 14 residues. The trim removed 2 bases at V and 8 bases at J, leaving 5 bases unmatched. The CDR3: CASSLGDRGYEQFF. CDR3 nucleotide sequence: TGTGCCAGCAGTTTAGGTGACAGGGGCTATGAGCAGTTCTTC.

This chain joins TRBV3-1 (or the pseudogene TRBV3-2) and TRBJ1-1; 8 bases are shared with TRBD1. V shed 8 bases and J 6 bases; nucleotides not matched to a gene: 5. CDR1 is LGHDT and CDR2 is YNNKEL in the germline V gene (reference sequence). The CDR3 spans 12 residues. The CDR3 is CASLSGGSEAFF. The CDR3 nucleotides are TGTGCCAGCTTATCAGGGGGCTCTGAAGCTTTCTTT.

This chain connects TRBV6-6 to TRBJ2-7; no clear D gene. Trimming shortened V by 1 base and J by 5 bases, and 9 bases separated the two germline ends. The CDR3 contains 13 residues. Per germline, CDR1 MNHNY and CDR2 SVGAGI (reference sequence). As DNA, the CDR3 is TGTGCCAGCAGTTACTTGGGCATTGACGAGCAGTACTTC. Its protein is CASSYLGIDEQYF.

As DNA, the CDR3 is TGTGCCAGTAGTATAGGGAGCGGGAGGGTTATCAATGAGCAGTTCTTC. Protein: CASSIGSGRVINEQFF. V usage is TRBV19 and J usage is TRBJ2-1; the match to TRBD2 covers 10 bases. With 1 base clipped from V and 6 bases from J, the junction kept 6 bases outside the gene matches. CDR3 size: 16 residues. CDR1 is LNHDA, CDR2 SQIVND, per germline (reference sequence).

The genes are TRBV29-1 and TRBJ2-7; 7 nucleotides align to TRBD1. The germline V gene has CDR1 SQVTM and CDR2 ANQGSEA. This CDR3 comprises 14 residues. V was clipped by 0 bases and J by 0 bases; unmatched bases: 2. CDR3 nucleotides: TGCAGCGTTGAAGACAGGGGGAACTCCTACGAGCAGTACTTC. Residues: CSVEDRGNSYEQYF.

The chain is built from TRBV5-1 and TRBJ2-3; TRBD2 aligns across 7 bases. Trimming at V came to 4 bases and at J to 1 base, leaving 3 bases not matched to a gene. The germline V gene has CDR1 SGHRS and CDR2 YFSETQ. CDR3 length: 14 residues. The CDR3 protein is CASSDTSGTDTQYF. CDR3 DNA: TGCGCCAGCAGCGATACTAGCGGCACAGATACGCAGTATTTT.

This sequence joins TRBV27 and TRBJ2-7, with a tentative D call TRBD2 (5 bases). CDR1 MNHEY and CDR2 SMNVEV come from the germline V gene (reference sequence). This CDR3 region has 15 residues. Trimming pared 2 bases from V and 2 bases from J, leaving 13 bases between. In DNA form, the CDR3 reads TGTGCCAGCAGTTTAGAGGCGGGTAGAACCTACGAGCAGTACTTC. It translates to CASSLEAGRTYEQYF.

The chain employs TRBV6-2 or TRBV6-3 and TRBJ1-2; 8 nucleotides line up with TRBD1. Germline trimming cut 4 bases from V and 7 bases from J; bases unmatched to any gene: 8. CDR1 is MNHEY, CDR2 SVGEGT, per germline. The CDR3 runs to 14 residues. The CDR3 region is CASSSQGGYRGYTF. As DNA, the CDR3 is TGTGCCAGCAGTTCACAGGGGGGTTATCGTGGCTACACCTTC.

This clone has just one count. V is TRBV25-1 and J is TRBJ2-5; TRBD2 matches 9 bases. From germline, CDR1 is MGHDK and CDR2 SYGVNS. The CDR3 extends over 16 amino acids. J lost 5 bases, V lost 3 bases, and 10 bases had no gene match. The CDR3 sequence is CASSEISSGSAETQYF. The CDR3, as DNA: TGTGCCAGCAGTGAGATTAGTAGCGGGAGTGCTGAGACCCAGTACTTC.

This chain links TRBV5-6 with TRBJ2-7; the D gene is possibly TRBD1 (6 bases). The CDR3 covers 15 residues. V lost 4 bases and J lost 4, with 18 bases in between. From germline, CDR1 is SGHDT and CDR2 YYEEEE. The CDR3 nucleotides are TGTGCCAGCAGCCCTCAGGGGAGTAGCGTTTACGAGCAGTACTTC. It codes for CASSPQGSSVYEQYF.

This chain links TRBV4-3 with TRBJ2-3; D may be TRBD2 (6 bases). Germline CDR1 is LGHNA and CDR2 is YSLEER. The CDR3 is made up of 15 amino acids. V lost 4 bases to trimming and J lost 0 bases, with 11 bases between them. Written as DNA, the CDR3 is TGCGCCAGCAGCCGAGAGGAGGGGAGCACAGATACGCAGTATTTT. It yields the protein CASSREEGSTDTQYF.

This clone was picked up one time. This chain joins TRBV5-6 and TRBJ2-3; possible D gene TRBD2, 5 bases. Trimming stripped 4 bases from V and 1 base from J, with 10 bases between. The CDR3 length is 14 residues. Germline V CDR1 and CDR2: SGHDT, YYEEEE. The CDR3 DNA follows: TGTGCCAGCAGCCCGGACTCGGGCACAGATACGCAGTATTTT. Amino acid sequence: CASSPDSGTDTQYF.

The chain couples TRBV19 to TRBJ2-2, with 9 bases aligning to TRBD1. The germline V gene encodes CDR1 LNHDA and CDR2 SQIVND (reference sequence). J was trimmed by 7 bases and V by 10 bases; bases with no gene match: 16. The CDR3 has 16 residues. This CDR3 reads CATGALPGQGIGELFF. The CDR3 nucleotides are TGTGCCACCGGAGCACTCCCGGGACAGGGAATCGGGGAGCTGTTTTTT. The entire variable domain, with the rest obtained from reference TRBV19 and TRBJ2-2, is as follows: DGGITQSPKYLFRKEGQNVTLSCEQNLNHDAMYWYRQDPGQGLRLIYYSQIVNDFQKGDIAEGYSVSREKKESFPLTVTSAQKNPTAFYLCATGALPGQGIGELFFGEGSRLTVL.